The rows below give T cell receptor beta chains drawn from one sample of a study of cytomegalovirus exposure and HLA in healthy donors. Clones were sequenced by immunoSEQ multiplex PCR, and TCRdb holds only the in-frame ones, with some missing. The sample consists of 150,000 to 200,000 clones, around 80% of them appearing once. Specimen: PBMCs. The source is a woman between 45 and 65 years old in good health and CMV-seronegative. The CDR3 runs from the conserved cysteine through the conserved F or W. A D gene is named only where the DNA matches it firmly. Clone size appears in some rows only: once, few, many, or a class for an expanded clone.

d_gene: TRBD1
v_gene: TRBV19
abundance: .
j_gene: TRBJ2-6
CDR3aa: CASKGGDRAFPGANVLTF
CDR3nt: TGTGCCAGTAAAGGAGGAGACAGGGCATTCCCTGGGGCCAACGTCCTGACTTTC

d_gene: TRBD1
v_gene: TRBV28
abundance: .
j_gene: TRBJ2-5
CDR3aa: CASSKTRGQIREQETQYF
CDR3nt: TGTGCCAGCAGCAAGACCAGGGGGCAGATTCGGGAACAAGAGACCCAGTACTTC

d_gene: TRBD2
v_gene: TRBV5-1
abundance: .
j_gene: TRBJ2-3
CDR3aa: CASSEGLAGRTDTQYF
CDR3nt: TGCGCCAGCAGCGAGGGACTAGCGGGGCGCACAGATACGCAGTATTTT

d_gene: TRBD2
v_gene: TRBV9
abundance: once
j_gene: TRBJ2-2
CDR3aa: CASSVGSGTHTGELFF
CDR3nt: TGTGCCAGCAGCGTAGGTAGCGGGACCCACACCGGGGAGCTGTTTTTT

d_gene: .
v_gene: TRBV5-1
abundance: few
j_gene: TRBJ1-2
CDR3aa: CASSLDRDYGYTF
CDR3nt: TGCGCCAGCAGCTTGGACAGGGACTATGGCTACACCTTC

d_gene: TRBD1
v_gene: TRBV19
abundance: .
j_gene: TRBJ2-3
CDR3aa: CASTLSGQRTDTQYF
CDR3nt: TGTGCCAGTACCCTCTCGGGACAGCGCACAGATACGCAGTATTTT

d_gene: .
v_gene: TRBV7-2
abundance: .
j_gene: TRBJ1-3
CDR3aa: CASSSVRTVSGNTIYF
CDR3nt: TGTGCCAGCAGCTCAGTCCGGACAGTCTCTGGAAACACCATATATTTT

d_gene: .
v_gene: TRBV7-2
abundance: .
j_gene: TRBJ1-3
CDR3aa: CASSSFDSSGNTIYF
CDR3nt: TGTGCCAGCAGCTCCTTCGATAGCTCTGGAAACACCATATATTTT

d_gene: TRBD1
v_gene: TRBV15
abundance: .
j_gene: TRBJ1-3
CDR3aa: CATSRADRDTIYF
CDR3nt: TGTGCCACCAGCAGAGCCGACAGGGACACCATATATTTT

d_gene: .
v_gene: TRBV7-2
abundance: .
j_gene: TRBJ1-4
CDR3aa: CASSLVTRDDEKLFF
CDR3nt: TGTGCCAGCAGCTTAGTAACGAGGGATGACGAAAAACTGTTTTTT

d_gene: TRBD1
v_gene: TRBV9
abundance: .
j_gene: TRBJ1-2
CDR3aa: CASSVRTGPGSDGYTF
CDR3nt: TGTGCCAGCAGCGTCCGGACAGGACCTGGTTCAGATGGCTACACCTTC

d_gene: .
v_gene: TRBV6-6
abundance: .
j_gene: TRBJ1-6
CDR3aa: CASSLTGLRNSPLHF
CDR3nt: TGTGCCAGCAGTTTAACAGGGTTACGCAATTCACCCCTCCACTTT

d_gene: .
v_gene: TRBV7-9
abundance: .
j_gene: TRBJ2-1
CDR3aa: CASSLGGWGYKYNEQFF
CDR3nt: TGTGCCAGCAGCTTAGGGGGCTGGGGCTATAAATACAATGAGCAGTTCTTC

d_gene: .
v_gene: TRBV7-9
abundance: .
j_gene: TRBJ1-2
CDR3aa: CSSSSGGYTF
CDR3nt: TGTTCCAGCAGCTCGGGTGGCTACACCTTC

d_gene: .
v_gene: TRBV6-6
abundance: .
j_gene: TRBJ1-1
CDR3aa: CASTLRGKALNTEAFF
CDR3nt: TGTGCCAGCACCCTAAGGGGGAAGGCGCTGAACACTGAAGCTTTCTTT

d_gene: TRBD1
v_gene: TRBV9
abundance: .
j_gene: TRBJ2-2
CDR3aa: CASSPRTGSTGELFF
CDR3nt: TGTGCCAGCAGCCCAAGGACAGGGAGTACCGGGGAGCTGTTTTTT

d_gene: .
v_gene: TRBV19
abundance: few
j_gene: TRBJ1-1
CDR3aa: CASSANGRQSMNTEAFF
CDR3nt: TGTGCCAGTAGTGCCAACGGCCGACAGAGCATGAACACTGAAGCTTTCTTT

d_gene: .
v_gene: TRBV30
abundance: .
j_gene: TRBJ1-5
CDR3aa: CAWSSRGNQPQHF
CDR3nt: TGTGCCTGGAGTTCCCGGGGCAATCAGCCCCAGCATTTT